This TCR beta chain was retrieved from a study of T cell responses to AZD1222 COVID-19 vaccine. Study-level results: Vaccination with two AZD1222 doses was followed by a rise in Spike-specific TCR breadth and depth. Repertoire sampling was restricted to post-peak T cell response timepoints.

The CDR3 spans 12 residues. Per germline, CDR1 SGHVS and CDR2 FQNEAQ. V was pared by 1 base and J by 7 bases, with 8 bases between. This table comes from immunoSEQ multiplex PCR, and its TCRdb copy is limited to in-frame clones, with some not included. Of around 120,000 clones listed, about 90% are singletons. Concerning this clone itself: The target antigen is unknown.

This sequence was found in an adult in good health. The chain is built from TRBV7-8 and TRBJ2-7; D is possibly TRBD2 (5 bases). Sample: peripheral blood, taken on day 0 of AZD1222 vaccination. This CDR3 is CASSLGGWEQYF. The DNA of the CDR3 is TGTGCCAGCAGCTTAGGAGGGTGGGAGCAGTACTTC.